One T cell receptor (beta chain) is described in this entry. This clone turned up a few times. What this receptor recognizes is not known. Base qualities are not provided; no much larger clone lies one nucleotide away. This sample is part of a study of cytomegalovirus exposure and HLA in healthy donors (dated by TCRdb to 2017 to 2019). For the wider study: An earlier analysis of some 600 of the donors reported about 260 Gb of sequence data and 95 million to 140 million unique TCR beta sequences obtained from roughly 180 million T cells. The later analysis used no new phenotypic data to find candidate immune exposures, relying instead on TCR beta sequences and their occurrence across donors. An earlier analysis of some 500 of the donors applied high-throughput TCR beta sequencing to assess whether each TCR beta V gene segment acted as functional or pseudogenic. In addition to the first cohort of around 670 subjects, a separate validation cohort of 130 or so different subjects was used. The study combined high-throughput TCR immunosequencing, statistical association of individual TCRs with disease status, and machine learning to predict cytomegalovirus infection status. Of the 350 to 400 genotyped donors, roughly 85% fell in the genetic ancestry cluster associated with self-reported Caucasian donors. The study aimed to test whether signatures of past pathogen exposure could be identified by cataloging public T cell receptors. A later analysis re-analyzed previously published TCR beta repertoires from 600 to 850 donors and added high-resolution HLA genotyping to study TCR occurrence patterns. All discovery cohort repertoires had been generated on a single sequencing platform. A later genetic analysis used genome-wide SNP genotypes for about 65% of the roughly 700 donors, treating that subset as a discovery cohort. Among a few hundred genotyped donors of the cohort, an average of approximately 250,000 unique TCR beta nucleotide sequences were sequenced per donor, around 20% of them non-productive. About 300 gigabases of sequencing data and approximately 85 million unique TCR sequences were included in an early release covering about 620 HLA-typed donors. Typing coverage differed by locus: A, B, C, DRB1 and DQB1 were typed in about 620-630 donors, DQA1 in about 500, DPA1 in 600 to 610, and DPB1 in about 450. Using immunosequencing, the study profiled T cell repertoires from 550 to 750 subjects and related those repertoires to cytomegalovirus serostatus. HLA typing covered class I and class II loci at four-digit resolution. Because of strong linkage in the cohort, 5 or 6 DR-DQ haplotypes were treated as single units for association and clustering. Donor age, sex, ethnicity and CMV serostatus were collected together with the repertoire data. Here is what the overall study found, with its caveats: At a false discovery rate of 0.05, a later analysis linked 15,000 to 20,000 TCR beta sequences to specific HLA alleles. It was suggested by the authors that the approach could potentially be generalized to other disease states and immunological phenotypes. Linkage disequilibrium might explain the correlated functional status among segregating V segments, but an unknown experimental factor could not be ruled out. When HLA alleles, especially DR and DQ, strongly co-occurred, TCR associations were difficult to assign to individual alleles. A cluster of highly shared sequence variants was judged likely to represent a technical artifact of the sequencing pipeline. Compared with equally common non-associated chains, HLA-associated TCR beta chains in a later analysis were more clonally expanded and had lower generation probabilities. A further reported finding was that TCR beta sequences accurately predicted the HLA-A and HLA-B alleles for most subjects in the first cohort. In the study, some 160 TCR beta chains were listed as associated with cytomegalovirus. The only immune exposure information available for the cohort was CMV serostatus. The 87-base-pair reads could not distinguish some IMGT-functional V segments, including TRBV6-2 and TRBV6-3, so those segments were excluded. HLA typing was unavailable for some donors at each locus, so association tests used only the typed subset. A few of the identified cytomegalovirus-associated TCR beta chains were confirmed in vitro to be specific for cytomegalovirus antigens. According to a later analysis, most CMV-associated TCR beta chains appeared to be HLA-restricted, and the HLA associations seemed to be driven largely by CMV exposure. Because counts were too low, approximately 15 rarely observed V segments, including chromosome 9 orphons, were excluded from the earlier analysis of some 540 of the donors. A later analysis reported that several top co-occurrence clusters appeared linked to parvovirus B19, influenza, CMV and Epstein-Barr virus. A later genetic analysis reported fewer N-insertions in productive TCRs among donors in an Asian-associated ancestry cluster than the roughly 620-donor mean. In a later analysis, TCR association rates were found to vary across HLA loci, with the most associated TCRs seen for DRB1 alleles and the fewest for HLA-C alleles. In a later genetic analysis, a missense DCLRE1C variant was associated with V-gene and J-gene trimming of TCR beta chains, and the association was replicated in an independent cohort. The cohort was sequenced for TCR beta chains only, and without alpha or paired-chain data the features that could be detected were limited. In both the original and validation cohorts, the classifier was reported to diagnose cytomegalovirus status with high specificity and sensitivity. The presence/absence analyses assumed that sequencing depth was roughly uniform across donors, and that assumption may not be true. While some public TCRs were present in many individuals, most TCR sequences turned up only very rarely across donors. In an earlier analysis of more than 450 of the donors, most TCR beta V segments were observed in productive rearrangements about 87% or about 30% of the time, broadly matching IMGT annotations.

The cohort was made up of 500 to 850 healthy bone marrow donors. At the time of sampling, every cohort member was nominally healthy, though immune exposures that went unrecorded were likely present. The donor tested CMV seronegative and was one of the 352 seronegative cohort members. Every donor gave a peripheral blood sample, and the peripheral blood mononuclear cells from that sample were used for TCR beta sequencing. The Qiagen DNeasy Blood Extraction Kit was used to extract genomic DNA from the blood cell samples. The germline V gene sets CDR1 to SGHRS and CDR2 to YFSETQ. Trimming accounts for 4 bases at V and 5 bases at J, while the number of junction bases matched to no gene is 11. CDR3 length: 16 amino acids, cysteine to phenylalanine. The only DNA kept is the CDR3, 48 bases in frame from the first base. Libraries were constructed by the immunoSEQ multiplex PCR assay. The multiplex PCR relied on a mix of 60 forward primers for TCR Vbeta segments and 13 reverse primers for TCR Jbeta segments. Amplification of the CDR3 region of rearranged TCR beta genes was performed with a multiplex PCR assay on genomic DNA. Amplified TCR beta libraries were sequenced as 87-base-pair reads on the Illumina HiSeq System. In the original analysis: A later analysis counted some 74 million unique TCR beta chains across the 550 to 800 repertoires, and roughly 10 million of these chains were shared by at least two donors. To remove PCR and sequencing errors, raw reads were error-corrected and collapsed into unique sequences using a nearest-neighbor algorithm that merged closely related sequences. To assign V, D and J gene segments, CDR3 sequences were aligned to IMGT reference sequences. For a sequence to be retained, a match of at least six nucleotides to both a V gene segment and a J gene segment was required. Rearrangements were classified as productive when the CDR3 lacked stop codons and remained in frame with V and J, and all other rearrangements were classified as non-productive. CDR3 was defined by IMGT convention, running from the second conserved V-encoded cysteine to the conserved J-encoded phenylalanine. The earlier analysis of about 590 of the donors excluded sequences that lacked an unambiguous match to a single V gene segment. In an earlier analysis of 587 of the donors, a V segment was called functional when productive rearrangements were above 56.7%, and segregating when the standard deviation between donors exceeded 5%. To diagnose cytomegalovirus status from the catalog of TCR beta chain sequences, a statistical classification framework was built. V and J gene assignment, in a later analysis, came from comparing TCR nucleotide sequences with IMGT/GENE-DB human TR gene sequences. A later analysis assigned CDR3 sequences and most-parsimonious VDJ recombination scenarios with the TCRdist pipeline. In a later analysis, every TCR beta chain was defined by the combination of its CDR3 amino acid sequence and its V-gene family, and reads without a unique V-gene family were dropped. In a later analysis, around 600 highly shared, low-generation-probability nucleotide sequences were removed to address suspected cross-contamination and a sequencing artifact. In a later analysis, a clonal expansion index was calculated for each public chain from normalized within-repertoire ranks of inferred template counts. In a later analysis, generation probabilities were computed with a VDJ recombination model fitted to out-of-frame rearrangements, and the resulting probabilities were checked against IGoR. A later analysis scored TCR-TCR, TCR-HLA and TCR-CMV co-occurrence with hypergeometric tests, applying a repertoire-size bias correction to TCR pairs. A later analysis estimated false discovery rates by permuting HLA or CMV assignments 20 times. A later analysis grouped co-occurring TCRs with DBSCAN, adding TCRdist sequence similarity when clustering within HLA-allele-positive subsets. Repertoires with fewer than 30,000 or more than 120,000 public chains were left out of co-occurrence clustering, as were a few repertoires with anomalous nucleotide sharing. This immuneACCESS table, as held by TCRdb, lists in-frame sequences with V and J called but not all clones. Of the missing ones, under half trace to an unresolved V gene in checked studies; the others have no known cause. Clone size and the V and J calls come from that table; the DNA yielded D and trimming. Within this sample are about 87,000 clones, with around 8% of them counted one time only. Of the sample, 2.3% falls within the top ten clones.

The TCR was taken from a man in his fifties or sixties in good health and CMV-seronegative. The sample taken for sequencing was PBMCs. The chain couples TRBV5-1 to TRBJ1-4, with TRBD1 identical over 7 junction bases. The nucleotide sequence is TGCGCCAGCAGCCCGGGTGGTCGGACAGGCAATGAAAAACTGTTTTTT. Translated, this is CASSPGGRTGNEKLFF.